This T cell receptor (beta chain) was sequenced during a study of blood T cell repertoires in COVID-19. For the study at large: Sites across the United States, Italy and Spain contributed samples from acute and convalescent COVID-19. Nucleic acid was either cDNA or gDNA, and it came from T cells, B-cell-depleted T cells, or PBMCs.

In the authors' methods: Reference gene primer amplification gave estimated nucleated cell counts. The data were produced by immunoSEQ multiplex PCR, yet TCRdb's version contains in-frame clones alone and is incomplete. D and trimming were read from the DNA, whereas the V and J calls and clone size are those reported in that table. The sample lists under 150,000 clones, 70% to 85% seen once, with 6% to 7.5% in the top ten. Germline V gene data show CDR1 as KGHSH and CDR2 as LQKENI. V lost 3 bases, J lost 4 bases, and 11 bases lay in between. The CDR3 runs 14 residues. The chain couples TRBV18 to TRBJ2-3; D remains ambiguous. The source is a human donor in a cohort sampled during active COVID-19. What was sequenced was peripheral blood. CDR3 coding DNA: TGTGCCAGCTCACCCCCCGCACAGCCAGATACGCAGTATTTT. It specifies CASSPPAQPDTQYF.